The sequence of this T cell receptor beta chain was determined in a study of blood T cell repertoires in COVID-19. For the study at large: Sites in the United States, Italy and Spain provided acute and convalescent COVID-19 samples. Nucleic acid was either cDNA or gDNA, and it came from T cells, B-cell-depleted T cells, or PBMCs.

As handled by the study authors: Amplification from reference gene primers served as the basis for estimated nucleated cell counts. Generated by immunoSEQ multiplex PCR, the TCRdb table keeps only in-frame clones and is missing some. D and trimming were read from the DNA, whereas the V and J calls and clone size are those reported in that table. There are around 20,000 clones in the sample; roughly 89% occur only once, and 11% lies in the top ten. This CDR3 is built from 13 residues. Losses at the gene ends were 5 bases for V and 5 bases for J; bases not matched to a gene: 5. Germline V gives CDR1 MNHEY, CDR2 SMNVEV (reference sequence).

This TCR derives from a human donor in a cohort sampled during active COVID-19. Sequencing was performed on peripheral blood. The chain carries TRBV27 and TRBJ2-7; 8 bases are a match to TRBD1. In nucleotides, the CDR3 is TGTGCCAGCAGTCCGACAGGGGCCCACGAGCAGTACTTC. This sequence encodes CASSPTGAHEQYF.